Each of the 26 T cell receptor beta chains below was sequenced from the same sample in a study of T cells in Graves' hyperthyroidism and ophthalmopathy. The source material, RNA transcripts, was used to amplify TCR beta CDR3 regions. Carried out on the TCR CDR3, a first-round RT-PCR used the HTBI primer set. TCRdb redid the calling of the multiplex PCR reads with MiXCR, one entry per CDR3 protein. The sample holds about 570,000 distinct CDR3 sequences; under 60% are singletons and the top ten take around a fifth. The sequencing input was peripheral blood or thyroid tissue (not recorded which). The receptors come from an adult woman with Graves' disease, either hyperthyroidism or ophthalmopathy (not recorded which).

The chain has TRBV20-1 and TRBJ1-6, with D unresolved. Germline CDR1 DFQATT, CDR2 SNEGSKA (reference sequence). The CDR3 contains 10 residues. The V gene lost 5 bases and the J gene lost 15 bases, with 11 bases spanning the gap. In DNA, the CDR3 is TGCAGTGCTGACCCCGGGCACCTCCACTTT. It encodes CSADPGHLHF.

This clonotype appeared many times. DNA of the CDR3: TGTGCCAGCCCGGGACAGGGTGAAGATACGCAGTATTTT. Its translation: CASPGQGEDTQYF. J is TRBJ2-3 and V is TRBV25-1; TRBD1 agrees at 9 bases. Germline trimming cut 8 bases from V and 5 bases from J; bases unmatched to any gene: 5. Germline V CDR1 and CDR2: MGHDK, SYGVNS. The CDR3 sequence is 13 residues long.

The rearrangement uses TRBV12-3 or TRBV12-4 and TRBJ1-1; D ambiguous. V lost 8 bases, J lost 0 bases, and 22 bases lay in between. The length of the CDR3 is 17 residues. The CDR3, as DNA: TGTGCCAGCTCACCACGGGAGGTCAGGTTAGTGAACACTGAAGCTTTCTTT. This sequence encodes CASSPREVRLVNTEAFF.

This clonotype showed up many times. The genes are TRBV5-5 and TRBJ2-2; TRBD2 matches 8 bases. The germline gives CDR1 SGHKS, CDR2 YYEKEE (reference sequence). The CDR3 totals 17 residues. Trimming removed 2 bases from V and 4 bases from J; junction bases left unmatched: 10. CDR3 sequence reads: CASSFLPAGVVTGELFF. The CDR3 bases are TGTGCCAGCAGCTTTCTCCCAGCGGGAGTTGTCACCGGGGAGCTGTTTTTT. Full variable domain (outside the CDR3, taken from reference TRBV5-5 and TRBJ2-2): DAGVTQSPTHLIKTRGQQVTLRCSPISGHKSVSWYQQVLGQGPQFIFQYYEKEERGRGNFPDRFSARQFPNYSSELNVNALLLGDSALYLCASSFLPAGVVTGELFFGEGSRLTVL.

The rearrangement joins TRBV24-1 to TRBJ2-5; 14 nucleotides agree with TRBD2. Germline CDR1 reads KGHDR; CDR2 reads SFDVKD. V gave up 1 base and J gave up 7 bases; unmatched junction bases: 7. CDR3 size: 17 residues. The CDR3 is CATSDLGTSGSKGTQYF. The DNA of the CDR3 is TGTGCCACCAGTGATTTAGGGACTAGCGGGAGTAAGGGGACCCAGTACTTC.

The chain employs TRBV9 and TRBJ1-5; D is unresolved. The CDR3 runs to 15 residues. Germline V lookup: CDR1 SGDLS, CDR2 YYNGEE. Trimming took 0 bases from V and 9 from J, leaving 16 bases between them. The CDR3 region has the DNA TGTGCCAGCAGCGTAGGGACTAGCGGGTACGGGCCCCAGCATTTT. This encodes CASSVGTSGYGPQHF.

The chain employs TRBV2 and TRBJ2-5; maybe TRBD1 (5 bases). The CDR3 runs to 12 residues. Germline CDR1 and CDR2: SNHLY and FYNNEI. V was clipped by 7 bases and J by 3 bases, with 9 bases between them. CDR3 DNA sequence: TGTGCCAGCACCACGACAGAAGAGACCCAGTACTTC. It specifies CASTTTEETQYF.

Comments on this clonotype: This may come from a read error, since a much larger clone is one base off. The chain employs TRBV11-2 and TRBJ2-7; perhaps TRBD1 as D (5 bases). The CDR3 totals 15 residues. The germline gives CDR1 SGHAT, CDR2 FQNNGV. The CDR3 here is CTSSLDSPTGYEQYF. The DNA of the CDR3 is TGTACCAGCAGCTTAGATTCCCCCACAGGCTACGAGCAGTACTTC.

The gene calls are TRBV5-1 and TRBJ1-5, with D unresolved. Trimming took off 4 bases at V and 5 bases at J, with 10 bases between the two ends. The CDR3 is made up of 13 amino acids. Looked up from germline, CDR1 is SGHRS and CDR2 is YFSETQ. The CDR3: CASSQESDQPQHF. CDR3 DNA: TGCGCCAGCAGCCAAGAATCAGATCAGCCCCAGCATTTT. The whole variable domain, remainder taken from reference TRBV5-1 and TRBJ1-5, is KAGVTQTPRYLIKTRGQQVTLSCSPISGHRSVSWYQQTPGQGLQFLFEYFSETQRNKGNFPGRFSGRQFSNSRSEMNVSTLELGDSALYLCASSQESDQPQHFGDGTRLSIL.

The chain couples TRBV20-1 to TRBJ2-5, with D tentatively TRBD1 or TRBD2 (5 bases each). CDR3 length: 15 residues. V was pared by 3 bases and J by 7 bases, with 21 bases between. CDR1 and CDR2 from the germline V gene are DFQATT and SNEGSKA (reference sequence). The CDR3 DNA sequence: TGCAGTGCTAGGGCCTACCCGCCGAGGGGCGGGACCCAGTACTTC. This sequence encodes CSARAYPPRGGTQYF.

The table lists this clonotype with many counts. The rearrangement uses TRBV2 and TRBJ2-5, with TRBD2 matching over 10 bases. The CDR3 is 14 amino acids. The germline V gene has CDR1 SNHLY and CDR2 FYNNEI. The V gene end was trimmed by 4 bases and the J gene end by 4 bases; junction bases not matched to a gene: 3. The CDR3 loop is CASSGSGRPETQYF. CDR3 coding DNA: TGTGCCAGCAGTGGTAGCGGGAGGCCAGAGACCCAGTACTTC.

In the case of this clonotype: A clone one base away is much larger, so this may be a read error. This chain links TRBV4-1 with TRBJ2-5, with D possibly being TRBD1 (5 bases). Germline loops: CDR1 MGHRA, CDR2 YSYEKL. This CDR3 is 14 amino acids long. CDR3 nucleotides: TGTGCCAGCAGCTCACTGTTGGGGCGGGAGACCCAGTACTTC. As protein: CASSSLLGRETQYF.

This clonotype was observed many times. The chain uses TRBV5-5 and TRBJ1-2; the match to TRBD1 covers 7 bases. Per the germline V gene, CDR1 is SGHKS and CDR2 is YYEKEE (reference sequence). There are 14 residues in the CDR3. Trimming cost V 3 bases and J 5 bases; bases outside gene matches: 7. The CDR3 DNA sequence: TGTGCCAGCAGCTCGGCCGGGACAGAGTATGGCTACACCTTC. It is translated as CASSSAGTEYGYTF.

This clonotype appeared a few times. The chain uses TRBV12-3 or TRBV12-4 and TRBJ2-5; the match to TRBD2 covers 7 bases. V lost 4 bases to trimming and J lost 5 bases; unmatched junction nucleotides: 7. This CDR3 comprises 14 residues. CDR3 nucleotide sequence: TGTGCCAGCAGTTGGCCGGGAGGATACGAGACCCAGTACTTC. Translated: CASSWPGGYETQYF.

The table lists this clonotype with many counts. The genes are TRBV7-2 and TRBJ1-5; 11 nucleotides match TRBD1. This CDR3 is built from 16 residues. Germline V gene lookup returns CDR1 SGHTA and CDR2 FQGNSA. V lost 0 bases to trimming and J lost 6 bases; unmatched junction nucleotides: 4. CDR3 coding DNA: TGTGCCAGCAGCTTAGCGGACAGGGGGCCTTTTCAGCCCCAGCATTTT. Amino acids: CASSLADRGPFQPQHF.

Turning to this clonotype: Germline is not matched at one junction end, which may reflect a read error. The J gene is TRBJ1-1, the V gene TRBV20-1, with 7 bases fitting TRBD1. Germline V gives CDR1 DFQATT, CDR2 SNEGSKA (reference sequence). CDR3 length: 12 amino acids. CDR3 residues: CSAFEPGQHFRF. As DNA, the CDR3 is TGCAGTGCTTTCGAGCCGGGACAGCATTTCCGTTTT.

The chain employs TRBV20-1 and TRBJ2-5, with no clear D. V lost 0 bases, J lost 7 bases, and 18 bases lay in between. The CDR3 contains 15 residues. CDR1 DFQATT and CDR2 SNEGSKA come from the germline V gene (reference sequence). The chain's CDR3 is CSARDPGREKGTQYF. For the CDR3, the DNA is TGCAGTGCTAGAGACCCCGGACGCGAGAAGGGGACCCAGTACTTC.

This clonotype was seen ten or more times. CDR3: CASSQEPAEYEQYF. DNA for the CDR3: TGCGCCAGCAGCCAAGAGCCGGCGGAGTACGAGCAGTACTTC. The chain couples TRBV4-1 to TRBJ2-7; D is unresolved. The V and J ends lost 0 bases and 4 bases respectively, with 10 bases between them. The germline V gene encodes CDR1 MGHRA and CDR2 YSYEKL. The CDR3 sequence is 14 residues long.

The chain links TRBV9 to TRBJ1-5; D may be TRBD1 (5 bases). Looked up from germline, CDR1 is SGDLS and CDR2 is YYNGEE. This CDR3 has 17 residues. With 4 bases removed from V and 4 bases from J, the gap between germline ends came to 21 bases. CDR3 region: CASSRGLGRGGNQPQHF. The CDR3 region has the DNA TGTGCCAGCAGCCGGGGCCTAGGACGAGGAGGGAATCAGCCCCAGCATTTT.

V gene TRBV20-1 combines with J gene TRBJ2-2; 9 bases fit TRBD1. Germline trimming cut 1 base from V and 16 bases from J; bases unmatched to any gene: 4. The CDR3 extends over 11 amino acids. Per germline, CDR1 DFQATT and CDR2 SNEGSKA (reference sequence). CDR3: CSARGRDRAFF. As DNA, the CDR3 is TGCAGTGCTAGAGGCCGGGACAGGGCGTTTTTT.

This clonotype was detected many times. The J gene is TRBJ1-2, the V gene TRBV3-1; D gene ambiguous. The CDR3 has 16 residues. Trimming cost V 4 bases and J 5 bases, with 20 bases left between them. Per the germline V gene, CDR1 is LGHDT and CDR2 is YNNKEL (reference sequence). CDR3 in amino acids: CASSRDLLPRDYGYTF. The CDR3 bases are TGTGCCAGCAGCCGCGATCTACTTCCTCGGGATTATGGCTACACCTTC.

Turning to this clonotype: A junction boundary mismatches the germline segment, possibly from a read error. The CDR3 nucleotides read TGTGCCGCCAGCAGAGTATTAGCGGGAAACATCCACGAGCAGTACTTC. Translation: CAASRVLAGNIHEQYF. The V and J genes are TRBV15 and TRBJ2-7, with TRBD2 matching 8 bases. This CDR3 has 16 residues. Germline assignment: CDR1 LNHNV and CDR2 YYDKDF (reference sequence).

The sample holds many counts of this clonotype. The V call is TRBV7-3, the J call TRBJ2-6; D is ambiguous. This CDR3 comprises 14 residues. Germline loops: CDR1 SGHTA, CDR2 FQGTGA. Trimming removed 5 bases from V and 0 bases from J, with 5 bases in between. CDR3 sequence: CASSILSGANVLTF. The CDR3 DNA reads TGTGCCAGCAGCATACTCTCTGGGGCCAACGTCCTGACTTTC.

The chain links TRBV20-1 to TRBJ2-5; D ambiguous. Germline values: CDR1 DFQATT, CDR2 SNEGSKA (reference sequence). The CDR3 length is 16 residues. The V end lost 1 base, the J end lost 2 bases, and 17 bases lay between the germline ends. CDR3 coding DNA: TGCAGTGCTAGAGGAGGTCGGCAGCAACGACAAGAGACCCAGTACTTC. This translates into CSARGGRQQRQETQYF.

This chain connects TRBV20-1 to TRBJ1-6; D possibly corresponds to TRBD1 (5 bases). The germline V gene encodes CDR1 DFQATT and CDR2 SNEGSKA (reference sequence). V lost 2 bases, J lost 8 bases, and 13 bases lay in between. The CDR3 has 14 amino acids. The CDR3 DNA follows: TGCAGTGCTAGACGGGGGGGTCGGGATTCACCCCTCCACTTT. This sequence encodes CSARRGGRDSPLHF.

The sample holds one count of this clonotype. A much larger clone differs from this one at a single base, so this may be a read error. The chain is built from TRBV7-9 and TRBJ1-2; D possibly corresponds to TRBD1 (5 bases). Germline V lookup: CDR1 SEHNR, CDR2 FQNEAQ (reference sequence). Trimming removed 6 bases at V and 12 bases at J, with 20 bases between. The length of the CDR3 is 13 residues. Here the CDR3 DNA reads TGTGCCAGCAGTGGATCAAAGGTCTGGGGCCACACCTTC. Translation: CASSGSKVWGHTF.